A selection of T cell receptor beta chains follows, all from one sample in a study of T-cell memory formation after mild COVID-19. TCRdb used MiXCR to reprocess the 5' RACE reads, holding one entry per CDR3 protein. The sample consists of 550,000 to 600,000 distinct CDR3 sequences, approximately 15% of them appearing once. The sample was PBMCs or a T cell subset sorted from them (not recorded which). The receptor set was obtained from an adult woman who had mild COVID-19 (a few samples of this study predate the infection). Cell type and time point are not known. Each CDR3 is given with its conserved first and last residue. Each record gives: clone size, V gene, D gene, J gene, CDR3 protein, CDR3 DNA. D genes are given only for firm matches. Clone size is shown for a subset of rows, as once, few, many or a class of expanded clone.

-,TRBV7-3,TRBD2,TRBJ2-2,CASSLVGGTSYTGELFF,TGTGCCAGCAGCTTAGTTGGCGGGACTAGTTACACCGGGGAGCTGTTTTTT
-,TRBV12-3/TRBV12-4,-,TRBJ1-1,CASQWQGGTEAFF,TGTGCCTCCCAGTGGCAGGGTGGGACTGAAGCTTTCTTT
-,TRBV7-9,TRBD2,TRBJ2-1,CASSSQGLAGVQWEQFF,TGTGCCAGCAGCTCTCAAGGGCTAGCGGGAGTACAATGGGAGCAGTTCTTC
-,TRBV2,-,TRBJ1-5,CASRRGDQPQHF,TGTGCCAGCAGGCGGGGGGATCAGCCCCAGCATTTT
-,TRBV20-1,TRBD1,TRBJ1-2,CSAREGTGHGYTF,TGCAGTGCTAGAGAGGGGACAGGTCACGGCTACACCTTC
-,TRBV20-1,-,TRBJ2-5,CSATSEVQETQYF,TGCAGTGCTACGAGTGAAGTCCAAGAGACCCAGTACTTC
-,TRBV5-1,TRBD1,TRBJ2-3,CASSGYRGINTDTQYF,TGCGCCAGCAGCGGATACAGGGGGATAAACACAGATACGCAGTATTTT
-,TRBV25-1,TRBD1,TRBJ2-1,CASSDPDRPTYNEQFF,TGTGCCAGCAGTGACCCGGACAGGCCGACCTACAATGAGCAGTTCTTC
-,TRBV5-1,TRBD1,TRBJ2-1,CASSLGRGMDYNEQFF,TGCGCCAGCAGCTTGGGCAGGGGGATGGACTACAATGAGCAGTTCTTC
-,TRBV4-2,-,TRBJ2-3,CASSQRTAPSTDTQYF,TGTGCCAGCAGCCAACGGACAGCCCCAAGCACAGATACGCAGTATTTT
-,TRBV6-2/TRBV6-3,-,TRBJ2-2,CASSYGIGELFF,TGTGCCAGCAGTTACGGTATCGGGGAGCTGTTTTTT
-,TRBV6-5,-,TRBJ2-1,CASSSPSRGPNEQFF,TGTGCCAGCAGCTCTCCCTCACGGGGCCCCAATGAGCAGTTCTTC
many,TRBV9,-,TRBJ2-2,CASSVERTVTGELFF,TGTGCCAGCAGCGTAGAAAGGACAGTCACCGGGGAGCTGTTTTTT
-,TRBV15,-,TRBJ2-5,CATSGARGVQETQYF,TGTGCCACCAGCGGGGCGAGAGGGGTCCAAGAGACCCAGTACTTC
-,TRBV27,TRBD2,TRBJ2-7,CASSLSTSGYEQYF,TGTGCCAGCAGTTTATCGACTAGCGGCTACGAGCAGTACTTC